One sample yielded the 16 T cell receptor beta chains listed below, sequenced in a study of T cell clonality in common variable immunodeficiency. Clones were read by immunoSEQ multiplex PCR, and TCRdb kept only the in-frame ones, dropping some. The sample has around 29,000 clones, none seen only once. Sequencing was performed on peripheral blood mononuclear cells. The receptors were sampled from a person aged 18-70 years in good health.

This clone appeared many times. The CDR3 is cut off 3 residues early in the read; its end comes from the germline J gene. The gene calls are TRBV20-1 and TRBJ2-2; 13 positions agree with TRBD2. This CDR3 is 15 amino acids long. Unmatched junction bases numbered 3, after V lost 3 bases and J lost 5 bases. CDR1 is DFQATT and CDR2 is SNEGSKA in the germline V gene (reference sequence). The CDR3: CSARTSGRLTGELFF. CDR3 bases read: TGCAGTGCTAGGACTAGCGGGAGGTTGACCGGGGAG.

This clone has just a few counts. The read stops 3 residues short of the end of the CDR3; the missing end is completed from the germline J gene. V usage is TRBV29-1 and J usage is TRBJ2-1; 14 nucleotides align to TRBD2. Germline V gene data show CDR1 as SQVTM and CDR2 as ANQGSEA. The CDR3 runs 21 residues. V was pared by 4 bases and J by 3 bases, with 20 bases of the junction left unmatched. The covered CDR3 bases are TGCAGCGTTGGGTGCTTCGTTGTGACTAGCGGGAGGGTAGGACTCTACAATGAG. Protein: CSVGCFVVTSGRVGLYNE. Given in full, the CDR3 is CSVGCFVVTSGRVGLYNEQFF.

The sample holds many counts of this clone. The read gets to within 3 residues of the CDR3 end, and the germline J gene fills in the rest. The chain has TRBV19 and TRBJ2-3, with D unresolved. In germline, CDR1 is LNHDA, CDR2 SQIVND (reference sequence). Trimming left V 0 bases short and J 3 bases short, with 10 bases between. The CDR3 covers 15 residues. Partial CDR3 DNA: TGTGCCAGTAGTATAGAGGGCAGATTAACAGATACG. Protein: CASSIEGRLTDT. In full, the CDR3 is CASSIEGRLTDTQYF.

In its sample, this clone was seen many times. The read is 3 residues too short to cover the CDR3 end, so that end is filled in from the germline J gene. This sequence joins TRBV6-1 and TRBJ2-2; 13 bases align to TRBD2. The length of the CDR3 is 15 residues. V was clipped by 1 base and J by 8 bases; unmatched bases: 1. Germline CDR1 and CDR2: MNHNS and SASEGT. CDR3 bases read: TGTGCCAGCAGTGAAGGGACTAGCGGGAGTGGGGAG. Translated, it gives CASSEGTSGSGE. The full CDR3 protein reads CASSEGTSGSGELFF.

This clone was seen repeatedly, ten times or more. The read terminates 3 residues ahead of where the CDR3 ends, so the germline J gene completes it. The chain employs TRBV7-2 and TRBJ2-3, with TRBD2 matching 9 bases. The CDR3 sequence is 17 residues long. Germline CDR1 reads SGHTA; CDR2 reads FQGNSA. Trimming at V came to 0 bases and at J to 5 bases, leaving 9 bases not matched to a gene. CDR3 bases read: TGTGCCAGCAGCTTAGCACCCTCGGGACTAGCAGTAGATACG. Its translation: CASSLAPSGLAVDT. The full-length CDR3 reads as CASSLAPSGLAVDTQYF.

This clone was seen repeatedly, ten times or more. The read halts 3 residues ahead of the CDR3 end, with the missing end drawn from the germline J gene. The J gene is TRBJ2-6, the V gene TRBV28; D ambiguous. V dropped 4 bases and J dropped 0 bases, with 10 bases sitting between them. The CDR3 is 16 amino acids. Germline CDR1 and CDR2: MDHEN and SYDVKM. Partial CDR3 DNA: TGTGCCAGCAGTTCGTCAGGCACCTCTGGGGCCAACGTC. Protein product: CASSSSGTSGANV. The whole CDR3 sequence is CASSSSGTSGANVLTF.

This clone was detected ten times or more. The CDR3 bases that were read are TGCAGTGCTAGCTGGGCGGGATTAAAGAACGAG. As protein: CSASWAGLKNE. The CDR3 in full is CSASWAGLKNEQYF. The chain is built from TRBV20-1 and TRBJ2-7; a weak D match, TRBD2 (6 bases). Read sequence stops 3 residues before the CDR3 end, and the germline J gene provides the missing end. CDR3 length: 14 residues. Germline V CDR1 and CDR2: DFQATT, SNEGSKA (reference sequence). The V and J ends lost 3 bases and 5 bases respectively, with 17 bases between them.

Notes on this clone: Coverage ceases 3 residues before the CDR3 finishes, and the germline J gene fills in the end. The chain has TRBV18 and TRBJ2-3, with D perhaps TRBD1 (5 bases). The germline gives CDR1 KGHSH, CDR2 LQKENI. The CDR3 consists of 13 residues. The part of the CDR3 DNA that was read is TGTGCCAGCTCACCAGACAGCAATCAGCCG. Translated, it gives CASSPDSNQP. The full CDR3 is CASSPDSNQPQYF.

In its sample, this clone was seen many times. The read is 3 residues too short to cover the CDR3 end, so that end is filled in from the germline J gene. The V call is TRBV18, the J call TRBJ2-1; D gene uncertain. The V end was cut by 6 bases, the J end by 8 bases, with 17 bases between. This CDR3 is 14 amino acids long. Germline V gene data show CDR1 as KGHSH and CDR2 as LQKENI. The CDR3 here is CASSLNGPRDEQFF. The sequenced CDR3 bases are TGTGCCAGCTCCCTCAATGGTCCCCGCGATGAG. Based on the CDR3 plus reference TRBV18 and TRBJ2-1, the full variable domain is NAGVMQNPRHLVRRRGQEARLRCSPMKGHSHVYWYRQLPEEGLKFMVYLQKENIIDESGMPKERFSAEFPKEGPSILRIQQVVRGDSAAYFCASSLNGPRDEQFFGPGTRLTVL.

The sample holds many counts of this clone. The read is 3 residues too short to cover the CDR3 end, so that end is filled in from the germline J gene. The chain uses TRBV29-1 and TRBJ2-2; a weak D match, TRBD1 (6 bases). CDR1 is SQVTM, CDR2 ANQGSEA, per germline. The CDR3 runs 15 residues. Between the trimmed V and J ends, which lost 6 bases and 6 bases, there was a span of 20 bases. The CDR3: CSVPHGTGIPGELFF. CDR3 DNA, as far as it was read: TGCAGCGTGCCCCATGGCACAGGGATCCCCGGGGAG.

This clone was seen many times. From the germline J gene comes the end of the CDR3, since the read stops 3 residues before it. V is TRBV2 and J is TRBJ2-1, with 12 bases aligning to TRBD2. The CDR3 has 19 residues. CDR1 and CDR2 (germline): SNHLY, FYNNEI. V was clipped by 7 bases and J by 6 bases; unmatched bases: 19. CDR3 in amino acids: CASKLRLAGGRTSANEQFF. The CDR3 DNA, read in part, is TGTGCCAGCAAACTCCGGCTAGCGGGAGGGCGTACGAGTGCCAATGAG.

This clone was found many times. The read ends 3 residues early relative to the CDR3; the germline J gene fills the gap. The V gene is TRBV29-1, the J gene TRBJ1-1, with D hard to call. The V gene's germline CDR1 is SQVTM and CDR2 ANQGSEA. This CDR3 contains 14 residues. Between the trimmed V and J ends, which lost 4 bases and 0 bases, there was a span of 12 bases. The part of the CDR3 DNA that was read is TGCAGCGTTGGGTGGGCTCCCGTGAACACTGAA. Translation gives CSVGWAPVNTE. The whole CDR3 region reads CSVGWAPVNTEAFF.

This clone was detected many times. The read ends 3 residues before the CDR3 terminus; that terminus is restored from the germline J gene. V and J are TRBV19 and TRBJ2-1; no definite D call. Trimming stripped 2 bases from V and 3 bases from J, with 8 bases between. Germline CDR1 LNHDA, CDR2 SQIVND (reference sequence). This CDR3 spans 14 amino acids. CDR3 DNA (partial): TGTGCCAGTAGTATATCACTCAACTACAATGAG. This gives the protein CASSISLNYNE. The entire CDR3 sequence reads CASSISLNYNEQFF.

This clone has more than one count but fewer than ten. The read ends 3 residues early relative to the CDR3; the germline J gene fills the gap. V is TRBV11-2 and J is TRBJ2-7; TRBD2 aligns across 8 bases. CDR3 length: 15 residues. Germline values: CDR1 SGHAT, CDR2 FQNNGV. Losses at the gene ends were 6 bases for V and 0 bases for J; bases not matched to a gene: 7. The sequenced CDR3 bases are TGTGCCAGCAGGGGCGGGGGGAAAAGCTCCTACGAG. Its translation: CASRGGGKSSYE. The complete CDR3 reads CASRGGGKSSYEQYF.

Worth noting for this clone: The read stops 3 residues short of the end of the CDR3; the missing end is completed from the germline J gene. This sequence joins TRBV2 and TRBJ2-7; TRBD1 aligns across 7 bases. V gave up 3 bases and J gave up 0 bases; unmatched junction bases: 5. This CDR3 contains 15 residues. Germline values: CDR1 SNHLY, CDR2 FYNNEI. The sequenced part of the CDR3 DNA is TGTGCCAGCAGTGAGTCTTGGGACAGCTCCTACGAG. Translated: CASSESWDSSYE. The full CDR3 sequence reads CASSESWDSSYEQYF.

The sample holds many counts of this clone. The CDR3 end falls 3 residues outside the read, so it is completed with the germline J gene. This chain uses TRBV18 with TRBJ1-1; D perhaps matches TRBD1 (6 bases). The CDR3 is made up of 14 amino acids. Trimming shortened V by 1 base and J by 0 bases, and 6 bases separated the two germline ends. Germline V gives CDR1 KGHSH, CDR2 LQKENI. The CDR3 sequence is CASSPRQVNTEAFF. The DNA read from the CDR3 is TGTGCCAGCTCACCACGACAGGTGAACACTGAA.